This paragraph covers one TCR beta chain sequence. Its antigen is as yet unknown. This entry is derived from a study of somatic mutations in cytotoxic T cells in rheumatoid arthritis. Germline-derived CDR1 and CDR2 are LNHDA and SQIVND (reference sequence). This CDR3 is 15 amino acids long. With V trimmed by 6 bases and J by 4 bases, 8 bases remained unmatched. TCRdb's table, derived via immunoSEQ multiplex PCR, lists solely in-frame clones and lacks some. The sample records around 19,000 clones, 74% being singletons. Points from the study as a whole: The study found no significant difference in CD8+ T-cell clonality between rheumatoid arthritis patients and age-matched healthy controls. Over 20% of CD8+ cells belonged to the largest CD8+ clone in about an eighth of the 65 patients.

Input material: CD8+ T cells sorted from blood. V and J are TRBV19 and TRBJ2-1, with 8 bases aligning to TRBD2. This receptor was taken from a man aged 60-69 years in good health. Here the CDR3 reads CASSPLADRYNEQFF. In DNA form, the CDR3 reads TGTGCCAGTAGCCCACTAGCGGACCGTTACAATGAGCAGTTCTTC.